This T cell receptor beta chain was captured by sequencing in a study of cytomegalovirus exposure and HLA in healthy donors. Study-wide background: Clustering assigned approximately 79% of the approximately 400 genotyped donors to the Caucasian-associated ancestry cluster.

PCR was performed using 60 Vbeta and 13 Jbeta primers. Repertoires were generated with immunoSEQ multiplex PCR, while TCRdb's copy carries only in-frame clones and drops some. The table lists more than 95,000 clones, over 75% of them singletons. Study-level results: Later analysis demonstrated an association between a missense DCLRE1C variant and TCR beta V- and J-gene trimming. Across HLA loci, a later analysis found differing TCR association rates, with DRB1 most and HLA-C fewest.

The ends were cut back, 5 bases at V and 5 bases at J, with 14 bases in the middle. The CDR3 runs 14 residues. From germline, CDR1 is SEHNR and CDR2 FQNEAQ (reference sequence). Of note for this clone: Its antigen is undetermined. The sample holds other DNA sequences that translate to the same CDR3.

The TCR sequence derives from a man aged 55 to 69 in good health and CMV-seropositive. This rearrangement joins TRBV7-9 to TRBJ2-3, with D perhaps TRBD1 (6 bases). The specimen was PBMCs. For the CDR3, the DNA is TGTGCCAGCAGCCGCGGGTCAGGGGTAGATACGCAGTATTTT. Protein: CASSRGSGVDTQYF.